This entry concerns a single TCR beta chain. The CDR3 is 19 residues long. The V gene's germline CDR1 is LNHDA and CDR2 SQIVND (reference sequence). Trimming removed 5 bases from V and 1 base from J; junction bases left unmatched: 8. The data stem from a study of blood T cell repertoires in COVID-19. Across the study: Material from acute and convalescent COVID-19 was sourced from the United States, Italy and Spain.

Assay: immunoSEQ multiplex PCR; the TCRdb copy retains only in-frame clones and omits some. This table has under 300,000 clones, more than 65% appearing once. The clonotype was recovered from a woman aged 40 to 55 with active or convalescent COVID-19. The sequenced sample was peripheral blood. The gene calls are TRBV19 and TRBJ2-1; 16 positions match TRBD2. The CDR3 nucleotides are TGTGCCAGTAGTGTACCGGGACTAGCGGGGGGGCTTTCCTACAATGAGCAGTTCTTC. Encoded protein: CASSVPGLAGGLSYNEQFF.